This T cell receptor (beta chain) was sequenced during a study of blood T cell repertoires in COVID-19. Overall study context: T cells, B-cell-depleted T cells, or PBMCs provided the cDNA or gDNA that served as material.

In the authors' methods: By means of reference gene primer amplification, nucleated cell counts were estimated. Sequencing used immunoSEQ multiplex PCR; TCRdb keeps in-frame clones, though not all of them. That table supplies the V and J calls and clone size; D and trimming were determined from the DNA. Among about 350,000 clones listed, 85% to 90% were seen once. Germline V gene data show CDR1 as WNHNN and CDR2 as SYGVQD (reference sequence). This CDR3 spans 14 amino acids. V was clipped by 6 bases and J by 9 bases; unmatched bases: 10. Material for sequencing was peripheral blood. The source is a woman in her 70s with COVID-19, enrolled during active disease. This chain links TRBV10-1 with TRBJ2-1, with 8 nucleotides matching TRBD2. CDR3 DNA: TGCGCCAGCAGCATCGGGGGGGCTGCGAGTGAGCAGTTCTTC. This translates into CASSIGGAASEQFF.